Shown below are 20 T cell receptor beta chains from a single sample sequenced in a study of T cell changes during pregnancy in multiple sclerosis. The method was immunoSEQ multiplex PCR; TCRdb's version includes in-frame clones alone and lacks a portion of them. This sample has just over 60,000 clones, with 92% found just once. The starting material was peripheral blood, obtained in the second trimester of pregnancy. These receptors came from a female donor in good health, enrolled as a control in a pregnancy study.

DNA for the CDR3: TGTGCCAGCAGAGGGACAGGGGGCCAAAACACTGAAGCTTTCTTT. Translated: CASRGTGGQNTEAFF. V and J are TRBV6-6 and TRBJ1-1, with TRBD1 matching 12 bases. Germline-derived CDR1 and CDR2 are MNHNY and SVGAGI (reference sequence). The CDR3 loop spans 15 amino acids. Trimming removed 6 bases from V and 2 bases from J; junction bases left unmatched: 4.

This chain links TRBV18 with TRBJ2-7, with D tentatively TRBD1 (6 bases). This CDR3 spans 15 amino acids. Trimming left V 4 bases short and J 0 bases short, with 13 bases between. The germline V gene encodes CDR1 KGHSH and CDR2 LQKENI. The CDR3 sequence is CASSHGQLNSYEQYF. The CDR3 DNA follows: TGTGCCAGCTCACATGGACAGCTTAACTCCTACGAGCAGTACTTC.

V usage is TRBV7-9 and J usage is TRBJ1-5, with D perhaps matching TRBD1 (6 bases). The V gene lost 5 bases and the J gene lost 0 bases, with 11 bases spanning the gap. The germline V gene has CDR1 SEHNR and CDR2 FQNEAQ (reference sequence). The CDR3 is made up of 15 amino acids. The CDR3 DNA follows: TGTGCCAGCAGCCGGACAGAGGATAGCAATCAGCCCCAGCATTTT. Translation gives CASSRTEDSNQPQHF.

The V call is TRBV7-8, the J call TRBJ2-2, with D tentatively TRBD2 (7 bases). V lost 1 base and J lost 2, with 11 bases in between. Germline V CDR1 and CDR2: SGHVS, FQNEAQ. CDR3 length: 16 residues. The CDR3 is CASSLEGGGNTGELFF. In DNA, the CDR3 is TGTGCCAGCAGCTTAGAGGGGGGGGGAAACACCGGGGAGCTGTTTTTT. The full variable domain, with the rest looked up from reference TRBV7-8 and TRBJ2-2, is GAGVSQSPRYKVAKRGQDVALRCDPISGHVSLFWYQQALGQGPEFLTYFQNEAQLDKSGLPSDRFFAERPEGSVSTLKIQRTQQEDSAVYLCASSLEGGGNTGELFFGEGSRLTVL.

The CDR3 here is CASSAETGGDAFQETQYF. Written as DNA, the CDR3 is TGTGCCAGCAGCGCCGAGACAGGGGGCGACGCCTTCCAAGAGACCCAGTACTTC. This chain links TRBV21-1 with TRBJ2-5; the tabulated D call, TRBD1, remains unverified against the DNA. TRBV21-1 is marked as a pseudogene. This CDR3 has 18 residues.

V is TRBV19 and J is TRBJ1-3; possibly TRBD1 for D (6 bases). In germline, CDR1 is LNHDA, CDR2 SQIVND (reference sequence). The CDR3 sequence is 15 residues long. With 3 bases removed from V and 2 bases from J, the gap between germline ends came to 11 bases. CDR3 protein: CASSITRTAGNTIYF. The CDR3 DNA reads TGTGCCAGTAGTATCACACGGACAGCTGGAAACACCATATATTTT.

The CDR3 bases are TGTGCCAGCAGCTTATTAGAGCGGGGGCTCGAGCAGTACTTC. Its protein is CASSLLERGLEQYF. The chain joins TRBV7-8 to TRBJ2-7; 8 bases match TRBD2. The V and J ends lost 2 bases and 6 bases, in that order; junction bases with no gene match: 6. The CDR3 consists of 14 residues. The germline V gene has CDR1 SGHVS and CDR2 FQNEAQ.

This rearrangement joins TRBV25-1 to TRBJ2-3; TRBD2 aligns across 7 bases. Unmatched junction bases numbered 4, after V lost 1 base and J lost 3 bases. This CDR3 is 15 amino acids long. Germline CDR1 MGHDK, CDR2 SYGVNS. The CDR3 here is CASSEWRERTDTQYF. The CDR3 DNA sequence: TGTGCCAGCAGTGAATGGCGGGAGAGGACAGATACGCAGTATTTT.

The chain is built from TRBV10-2 and TRBJ1-5; 7 nucleotides align to TRBD1. V dropped 6 bases and J dropped 6; count of bases not matched to a gene: 8. The germline V gene has CDR1 WSHSY and CDR2 SAAADI. The CDR3 has 14 residues. The CDR3, as DNA: TGCGCCAGCAGCCTACAGGGGCGAGGTCAGCCCCAGCATTTT. Its protein product is CASSLQGRGQPQHF.

The chain combines TRBV2 with TRBJ1-1; D remains ambiguous. The CDR3 totals 13 residues. V was cut by 1 base and J by 3 bases, with 6 bases left in between. Germline V gene sequence: CDR1 SNHLY, CDR2 FYNNEI. In nucleotides, the CDR3 is TGTGCCAGCAGTGAAGGGAGCTACACTGAAGCTTTCTTT. It is translated as CASSEGSYTEAFF.

This chain joins TRBV27 and TRBJ2-1, with 7 bases lining up with TRBD1. CDR1 and CDR2 from the germline V gene are MNHEY and SMNVEV (reference sequence). The CDR3 is 16 residues long. The junction had 11 bases not matched to a gene; V was cut back by 2 bases and J by 7 bases. The CDR3 bases are TGTGCCAGCAGTTTAACCCCACAGGGGCGGTTGAATGAGCAGTTCTTC. Amino acid sequence: CASSLTPQGRLNEQFF.

The chain recombines TRBV7-2 with TRBJ2-4; TRBD1 agrees at 9 bases. Germline trimming cut 6 bases from V and 5 bases from J; bases unmatched to any gene: 8. Germline V gene sequence: CDR1 SGHTA, CDR2 FQGNSA. The CDR3 spans 15 residues. CDR3 sequence reads: CASRERDRVENIQYF. For the CDR3, the DNA is TGTGCCAGCAGGGAACGGGACAGGGTTGAAAACATTCAGTACTTC.

This sequence joins TRBV19 and TRBJ2-1; 13 bases fit TRBD2. Germline assignment: CDR1 LNHDA and CDR2 SQIVND (reference sequence). V shed 1 base and J 8 bases; nucleotides not matched to a gene: 8. There are 17 residues in the CDR3. CDR3 protein: CASSIAPGLAGIYEQFF. CDR3 coding DNA: TGTGCCAGTAGTATAGCTCCGGGACTAGCGGGGATCTATGAGCAGTTCTTC.

The chain couples TRBV19 to TRBJ2-3, with a possible D match to TRBD1 (6 bases). The CDR3 extends over 14 amino acids. Trimming took off 3 bases at V and 1 base at J, with 8 bases between the two ends. Germline CDR1 reads LNHDA; CDR2 reads SQIVND (reference sequence). The CDR3 loop reads CASSIRQGTDTQYF. The CDR3 region has the DNA TGTGCCAGTAGTATCCGACAGGGCACAGATACGCAGTATTTT.

This chain links TRBV6-5 with TRBJ1-1; D is possibly TRBD1 (5 bases). CDR3 length: 15 residues. V lost 8 bases to trimming and J lost 4 bases, with 20 bases between them. CDR1 is MNHEY and CDR2 is SVGAGI in the germline V gene. The CDR3 nucleotides read TGTGCCAGCTGCTACAGTGGGGCTGGTGGCACTGAAGCTTTCTTT. Amino acid sequence: CASCYSGAGGTEAFF.

Remarks on this clone: Other DNA sequences in the sample encode the same CDR3. The chain combines TRBV19 with TRBJ2-6, with TRBD1 matching over 7 bases. In germline, CDR1 is LNHDA, CDR2 SQIVND (reference sequence). CDR3 length: 15 residues. J lost 1 base, V lost 6 bases, and 3 bases had no gene match. CDR3 region: CASSVTGSGANVLTF. Here the CDR3 DNA reads TGTGCCAGTAGCGTGACAGGGTCTGGGGCCAACGTCCTGACTTTC.

CDR3 protein: CASSIDHRASGNYEQYF. Here the CDR3 DNA reads TGTGCCAGTAGTATAGATCATAGGGCTAGCGGTAACTACGAGCAGTACTTC. The gene calls are TRBV19 and TRBJ2-7; TRBD2 agrees at 7 bases. This CDR3 spans 17 amino acids. The ends lost 0 bases at V and 3 bases at J; junction bases unmatched: 11. Germline values: CDR1 LNHDA, CDR2 SQIVND (reference sequence).

The chain carries TRBV28 and TRBJ2-7, with 9 nucleotides matching TRBD2. V shed 5 bases, J shed 6 bases, and the junction held 8 bases outside the gene matches. CDR1 is MDHEN, CDR2 SYDVKM, per germline. This CDR3 spans 14 amino acids. CDR3 loop: CASSPLREGPEQYF. DNA of the CDR3: TGTGCCAGCAGTCCCTTGCGGGAGGGCCCCGAGCAGTACTTC.

The rearrangement links TRBV2 to TRBJ1-5, with D possibly being TRBD1 (6 bases). This CDR3 spans 16 amino acids. Per germline, CDR1 SNHLY and CDR2 FYNNEI. Trimming pared 5 bases from V and 4 bases from J, leaving 18 bases between. The CDR3 sequence: CASSRNLRGANQPQHF. CDR3 coding DNA: TGTGCCAGCAGTAGGAACCTCAGGGGAGCAAATCAGCCCCAGCATTTT.

The gene calls are TRBV21-1 and TRBJ2-1; the table's D call, TRBD1, was not checked against the DNA. TRBV21-1 is a documented pseudogene. The CDR3 is made up of 14 amino acids. CDR3 bases: TGTGCCAGCAGCAAAGGGGGCCCATACAATGAGCAGTTCTTC. It specifies CASSKGGPYNEQFF.